This T cell receptor (beta chain) was captured by sequencing in a study of CD8 T cells in ankylosing spondylitis. Overall study results and limits: It appeared that ankylosing spondylitis blood was characterized by a TCR beta motif of several highly homologous variants.

Scientists made TCR beta libraries using quantitative 5'-RACE with molecular barcodes. TCRdb reanalysed the 5' RACE reads using MiXCR and keeps one entry per CDR3 protein. Altogether about 220,000 distinct CDR3 sequences are present, about 11% being singletons, with the ten largest covering approximately 20%. Germline lookup yields CDR1 DFQATT and CDR2 SNEGSKA (reference sequence). Deletions cut 1 base from V and 7 bases from J, with 10 bases between. The CDR3 has 13 amino acids. Worth noting for this clonotype: Antigen unknown.

The rearrangement links TRBV20-1 to TRBJ1-4; D might be TRBD1 (6 bases). The specimen sequenced was blood, either unsorted or a sorted T cell fraction (not recorded which). The TCR comes from a male donor with ankylosing spondylitis or in good health (not recorded which). CDR3 residues: CSARATGGEKLFF. CDR3 DNA: TGCAGTGCTAGAGCGACAGGCGGTGAAAAACTGTTTTTT.